This TCR beta chain derives from a study of STAT5B mutations in CD4+ large granular lymphocyte leukemia (dated by TCRdb to between 2021 and 2022). About the investigation overall: Among healthy controls, the CDR3 'QG' motif was associated with a particular HLA allele. Flow cytometry performed on FACSCanto II or FACSVerse showed that the purified fractions had more than 95% purity among lymphocytes. The study compared the TCRbeta repertoires of patients with CD4+ T-cell large granular lymphocyte leukemia against those of healthy blood donors. Paper-wide results and their limitations: TRBV06-family usage was enriched among the top patient clones (8/27) compared with healthy controls (2/35). The data were not HLA-matched, and the higher clonality in CD4+ T-LGLL than in CD8+ T-LGLL could be due to the relatively small sample size. Compared with healthy CD4+ repertoires, CD4-sorted patient repertoires appeared more clonal, and this difference remained even after the putative leukemic clones were removed. The main leukemic clonotypes were found to be private to each patient, although around a quarter of the main leukemic clonotypes were detected at low frequency in the non-leukemic repertoires of other patients.

The healthy controls were fewer than 45 blood donors, and the buffy coats of these donors were supplied by the Finnish Red Cross blood service. All TCR-sequenced material derived from peripheral blood: patient blood samples and healthy donor buffy coats. Ficoll-Hypaque gradient centrifugation was used to isolate peripheral blood mononuclear cells. CD4+ cells were magnetically purified from the buffy coats of healthy controls. The Gentra Puregene Cell and Tissue kit was used for genomic DNA extraction, and quantification was performed on a Qubit 2.0 fluorometer. Trimming at the junction amounts to 5 bases on V and 4 bases on J, and the germline ends lie 11 bases apart. Sequences SGHTA (CDR1) and FQGNSA (CDR2) are obtained from the germline V gene. From the cysteine up to the phenylalanine, the CDR3 has a length of 13 residues. Just CDR3 DNA is preserved here, 39 bases in frame from base 1. In regard to this clone: This receptor's antigen is unknown. The sample holds no much larger clone one base away, and base qualities are not on file.

The immunoSEQ assay at survey resolution was used to sequence TCRbeta rearrangements from genomic DNA. Concerning the study's data processing: In the TCR sequencing data, the smallest productive clonotype frequency that could be detected was 2.59 x 10-5. Only productive TCRbeta rearrangements, meaning sequences that were complete and in-frame, were kept for the analyses. Simpson clonality, calculated in the immunoSEQ Analyzer version 3.0, was used as the measure of sample clonality. Clones were categorized by frequency as very rare, small, medium, large (1-20%) or hyperexpanded (>20%). Generation probabilities were estimated with OLGA 1.2.3, V-gene circos plots were made with VDJtools, specificities were looked up in VDJdb, and CDR3 motifs were identified with GLIPH. This is the immuneACCESS table as TCRdb keeps it, with only in-frame sequences that have V and J called. A part of the clones is gone; compared with another copy, unresolved V genes explain less than half, and the rest is unexplained. V, J and clone size were drawn from that table, and D and trimming were deduced from the DNA. This sample lists roughly 25,000 clones; 74% were detected once. The ten largest make up over 9% of the sample.

The sequence links TRBV7-2 to TRBJ1-2; the D gene is not confidently resolved. This clonotype was obtained from a human donor in good health. What was sequenced was CD4+ T cells from blood buffy coats. The DNA sequence reads TGTGCCAGCAGCGTCCAAGACGCCTATGGCTACACCTTC. It specifies CASSVQDAYGYTF.